This paragraph reports one T cell receptor beta chain. Its antigen is undetermined. Replicate PCRs run on sorted subsets employed approximately 0.2 ug DNA, approximately 30,000 T cell genomes. Clones were sequenced by immunoSEQ multiplex PCR, and TCRdb holds only the in-frame ones, with some missing. The profile shows about 2.4 million clones, around nine tenths of them singletons. Germline V gives CDR1 KGHSH, CDR2 LQKENI. V lost 0 bases to trimming and J lost 3 bases, with 14 bases between them. This CDR3 region has 16 residues. These data originate in a study of shared clonotypes between healthy human individuals. Findings and caveats of the study: Sharing across four donors was highest in naive CD4 (around 5%) and lowest in memory CD8 (0.4%).

The gene calls are TRBV18 and TRBJ2-5, with D tentatively TRBD1 (6 bases). This TCR came from a man aged 18 to 30 in good health. Material for sequencing was naive CD4+ T cells sorted from blood. Subset meaning: CD45RA+ positively selected. Here the CDR3 DNA reads TGTGCCAGCTCACCACCATGGACAGAAGGAGAAGAGACCCAGTACTTC. It translates to CASSPPWTEGEETQYF.